Following are 20 T cell receptor beta chains from one sample sequenced in a study of siplizumab effects on memory and regulatory T cells (dated by TCRdb to between 2018 and 2021). The receptor library was made with the immunoSEQ multiplex PCR assay. TCRdb retrieved this table from immuneACCESS and kept in-frame rearrangements only. Not all clones are present; in checked studies, unresolved V genes account for under half, and no reason is known for the remainder. In this sample the table shows about 50,000 clones, about 94% of which occur a single time. In total, the top ten clones hold roughly a sixth of the sample. The sequencing input was CD8+ T cells sorted from blood. The receptors originated from a human donor in good health.

This chain uses TRBV29-1 with TRBJ2-2; D gene unclear. This CDR3 contains 13 residues. Between the trimmed V and J ends, which lost 8 bases and 2 bases, there was a span of 12 bases. Germline V gene lookup returns CDR1 SQVTM and CDR2 ANQGSEA. CDR3 amino acids: CSFLTGNTGELFF. The CDR3 nucleotides read TGCAGCTTTCTGACTGGAAACACCGGGGAGCTGTTTTTT.

This clone appeared a single time. The rearrangement links TRBV11-2 to TRBJ2-7; D is perhaps TRBD2 (5 bases). Germline CDR1 reads SGHAT; CDR2 reads FQNNGV. V lost 1 base and J lost 5, with 12 bases in between. The CDR3 consists of 14 residues. This CDR3 is CASSLAGILNEQYF. CDR3 nucleotides: TGTGCCAGCAGCTTAGCCGGGATACTCAACGAGCAGTACTTC.

J is TRBJ2-2 and V is TRBV9; D not certain. Germline CDR1 reads SGDLS; CDR2 reads YYNGEE. V lost 4 bases, J lost 4 bases, and 14 bases lay in between. CDR3 size: 15 residues. This CDR3 reads CASSPRIDLTGELFF. The CDR3 coding sequence is TGTGCCAGCAGCCCCCGGATAGACCTCACCGGGGAGCTGTTTTTT.

The chain has TRBV19 and TRBJ2-7; TRBD2 might be the D (6 bases). Germline V lookup: CDR1 LNHDA, CDR2 SQIVND (reference sequence). Trimming took off 5 bases at V and 0 bases at J, with 11 bases between the two ends. This CDR3 comprises 14 residues. CDR3 bases: TGTGCCAGTAGTTTGGTCGGGGGCTCCTACGAGCAGTACTTC. Translating gives CASSLVGGSYEQYF.

The chain uses TRBV5-1 and TRBJ2-2, with a possible D match to TRBD2 (5 bases). CDR1 and CDR2 from the germline V gene are SGHRS and YFSETQ. The length of the CDR3 is 14 residues. Trimming pared 4 bases from V and 5 bases from J, leaving 12 bases between. The CDR3 sequence: CASSGRGGTGELFF. CDR3 coding DNA: TGCGCCAGCAGCGGGAGAGGTGGGACCGGGGAGCTGTTTTTT. Drawing the rest from reference TRBV5-1 and TRBJ2-2, the complete variable domain is KAGVTQTPRYLIKTRGQQVTLSCSPISGHRSVSWYQQTPGQGLQFLFEYFSETQRNKGNFPGRFSGRQFSNSRSEMNVSTLELGDSALYLCASSGRGGTGELFFGEGSRLTVL.

This chain uses TRBV6-1 with TRBJ2-7; D is uncertain. The CDR3 runs 15 residues. V shed 3 bases and J shed 3 bases, with 15 bases lying between them. Germline-derived CDR1 and CDR2 are MNHNS and SASEGT. In nucleotides, the CDR3 is TGTGCCAGCAGTGAGAACGCCCCATTTCTCTACGAGCAGTACTTC. It codes for CASSENAPFLYEQYF.

The V and J genes are TRBV27 and TRBJ2-1, with D maybe TRBD1 (6 bases). In germline, CDR1 is MNHEY, CDR2 SMNVEV (reference sequence). V shed 5 bases and J shed 6 bases, with 23 bases lying between them. This CDR3 spans 17 amino acids. The CDR3 reads CASSTSDSTPGPNEQFF. CDR3 DNA sequence: TGTGCCAGCAGTACCTCGGACAGTACCCCAGGACCCAATGAGCAGTTCTTC.

The chain links TRBV28 to TRBJ2-7; D is uncertain. The CDR3 runs to 11 residues. Trimming took 2 bases from V and 10 from J, leaving 9 bases between them. Germline lookup yields CDR1 MDHEN and CDR2 SYDVKM. CDR3 in amino acids: CASSLAPVQYF. The CDR3 coding sequence is TGTGCCAGCAGTTTAGCCCCGGTCCAGTACTTC.

CDR3 nucleotide sequence: TGTGCCAGCAGCTTAACGGGGGCCTGGAGGAATGAGCAGTTCTTC. This sequence encodes CASSLTGAWRNEQFF. The chain links TRBV7-2 to TRBJ2-1, with D possibly called TRBD1 or TRBD2 (6 bases each). V was cut by 2 bases and J by 7 bases, with 15 bases left in between. The CDR3 contains 15 residues. The germline V gene encodes CDR1 SGHTA and CDR2 FQGNSA.

The V gene is TRBV15, the J gene TRBJ2-2; 9 nucleotides match TRBD1. The CDR3 has 15 amino acids. Trimming took 3 bases from V and 6 from J; bases not matched to a gene: 5. Per germline, CDR1 LNHNV and CDR2 YYDKDF (reference sequence). The CDR3 loop reads CATSSRDREPGELFF. In nucleotides, the CDR3 is TGTGCCACCAGCAGCCGGGACAGGGAGCCCGGGGAGCTGTTTTTT.

This rearrangement joins TRBV27 to TRBJ2-2, with TRBD2 identical over 13 bases. This CDR3 contains 18 residues. The germline V gene has CDR1 MNHEY and CDR2 SMNVEV (reference sequence). J lost 3 bases, V lost 11 bases, and 15 bases had no gene match. CDR3 bases: TGTGCCGCCCGAGCCGGGACTAGCGGGATCGGGGACACCGGGGAGCTGTTTTTT. Translating gives CAARAGTSGIGDTGELFF.

The gene calls are TRBV7-3 and TRBJ1-1; D possibly corresponds to TRBD1 (5 bases). Germline assignment: CDR1 SGHTA and CDR2 FQGTGA. V was shortened by 2 bases and J by 7 bases, with 14 bases between the two germline ends. CDR3 length equals 14 residues. DNA for the CDR3: TGTGCCAGCAGCTTAGCGGGGGGACGGAGTGAAGCTTTCTTT. Its protein product is CASSLAGGRSEAFF.

This clone was counted a single time. The chain recombines TRBV15 with TRBJ2-1; D gene unclear. V lost 1 base to trimming and J lost 6 bases, with 4 bases between them. The CDR3 covers 12 residues. Germline CDR1 and CDR2: LNHNV and YYDKDF (reference sequence). The CDR3 region has the DNA TGTGCCACCAGCAGAGTGGGCAATGAGCAGTTCTTC. Its protein is CATSRVGNEQFF.

Notes on this clone: Germline and junction disagree at one end, which may indicate a read error. The chain has TRBV6-5 and TRBJ2-7; possibly TRBD2 for D (5 bases). Germline CDR1 and CDR2: MNHEY and SVGAGI. The CDR3 covers 14 residues. CDR3 sequence: CAISELERVDEQYF. CDR3 bases: TGTGCCATCAGTGAGCTAGAGAGGGTTGACGAGCAGTACTTC.

The chain uses TRBV29-1 and TRBJ2-1; 9 bases are shared with TRBD1. V lost 5 bases and J lost 5; bases outside the gene matches: 7. The CDR3 contains 14 residues. Germline V CDR1 and CDR2: SQVTM, ANQGSEA. The CDR3 sequence: CSVYGTGSHNEQFF. The DNA for the CDR3 is TGCAGCGTTTACGGGACAGGGAGCCACAATGAGCAGTTCTTC.

The rearrangement links TRBV4-2 to TRBJ2-7; 14 nucleotides agree with TRBD2. The trim removed 3 bases at V and 4 bases at J, leaving 20 bases unmatched. CDR3 length: 21 residues. Germline V gene lookup returns CDR1 LGHNA and CDR2 YNFKEQ. The CDR3 protein is CASSQGKVFGTSGRGGYEQYF. CDR3 coding DNA: TGTGCCAGCAGCCAGGGGAAAGTGTTCGGGACTAGCGGGAGAGGGGGGTACGAGCAGTACTTC.

The chain combines TRBV7-2 with TRBJ1-3, with D perhaps TRBD1 (5 bases). V lost 1 base, J lost 2 bases, and 9 bases lay in between. Germline values: CDR1 SGHTA, CDR2 FQGNSA. There are 15 residues in the CDR3. The CDR3 DNA sequence: TGTGCCAGCAGCTTAGGAGGGGCAACTGGAAACACCATATATTTT. This encodes CASSLGGATGNTIYF.

The V gene is TRBV7-8, the J gene TRBJ1-1; TRBD1 matches at 9 bases. CDR1 and CDR2 from the germline V gene are SGHVS and FQNEAQ. Germline trimming cut 5 bases from V and 1 base from J; bases unmatched to any gene: 5. The CDR3 has 15 amino acids. The CDR3: CASSTGQGGNTEAFF. CDR3 nucleotide sequence: TGTGCCAGCAGCACGGGACAGGGAGGGAACACTGAAGCTTTCTTT.

The CDR3 here is CASSATGGAAEAFF. DNA for the CDR3: TGTGCCAGCAGCGCGACAGGGGGCGCCGCTGAAGCTTTCTTT. The V and J genes are TRBV11-2 and TRBJ1-1; 10 nucleotides align to TRBD1. Unmatched junction bases numbered 6, after V lost 5 bases and J lost 6 bases. From germline, CDR1 is SGHAT and CDR2 FQNNGV. This CDR3 comprises 14 residues.

The V call is TRBV7-2, the J call TRBJ2-1; maybe TRBD2 (5 bases). CDR3 size: 13 residues. Trimming removed 7 bases at V and 10 bases at J, with 17 bases between. Germline V lookup: CDR1 SGHTA, CDR2 FQGNSA. The CDR3 region is CASTKFGTGEQFF. The CDR3 region has the DNA TGTGCCAGCACCAAGTTCGGTACGGGAGAGCAGTTCTTC.